This TCR beta chain came from a study of read filtering for tumor transcriptome and immune sequencing. Study overall: Among patients, 17 to 20 were male and some 15 female, aged about 45 to 80 (mean approximately 71).

This library used about 400 ng RNA and molecular barcoded adaptors spanning alpha/delta and beta/gamma chains. TCRdb recomputed calls from the reads with MiXCR, one row per CDR3 protein. The sample consists of 100,000 to 150,000 distinct CDR3 sequences, over 10% of them appearing once. Overall study findings and caveats: Compared with RNA-seq, IR-seq gave much higher clonotype depth and reliability.

This clonotype has a count of ten or more. The antigen is unknown. Germline CDR1 and CDR2: MNHNS and SASEGT. The ends lost 5 bases at V and 1 base at J; junction bases unmatched: 5. The CDR3 contains 16 residues. Sampling of bone marrow took place during active disease in every patient. The sequence derives from a donor aged 40 or older with multiple myeloma. Sequencing was performed on a population of CD138-negative cells sorted from bone marrow. The rearrangement uses TRBV6-1 and TRBJ2-2; 9 bases align to TRBD2. The CDR3 region is CASSKIAGVNTGELFF. In nucleotides, the CDR3 is TGTGCCAGCAGTAAAATAGCGGGAGTGAACACCGGGGAGCTGTTTTTT.